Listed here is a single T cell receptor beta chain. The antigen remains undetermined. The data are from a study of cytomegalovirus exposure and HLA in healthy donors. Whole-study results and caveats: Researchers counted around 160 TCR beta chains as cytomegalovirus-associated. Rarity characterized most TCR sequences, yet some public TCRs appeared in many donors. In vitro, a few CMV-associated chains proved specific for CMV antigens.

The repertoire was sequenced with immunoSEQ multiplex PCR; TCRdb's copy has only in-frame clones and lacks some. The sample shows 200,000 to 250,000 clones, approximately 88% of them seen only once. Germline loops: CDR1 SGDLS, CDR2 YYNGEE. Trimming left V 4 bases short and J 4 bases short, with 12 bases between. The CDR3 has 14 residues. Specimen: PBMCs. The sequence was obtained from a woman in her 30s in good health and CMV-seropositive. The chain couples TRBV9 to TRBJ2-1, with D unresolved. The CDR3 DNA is TGTGCCAGCAGCCCAGACAAAGGGTACAATGAGCAGTTCTTC. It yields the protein CASSPDKGYNEQFF.